These 30 T cell receptor beta chains were sequenced from one sample in a study of blood T cell repertoires in COVID-19 (TCRdb year 2020). Libraries came from the immunoSEQ multiplex PCR assay. The clones in this table, taken by TCRdb from immuneACCESS, are in-frame only. Not every clone is retained; where verified, under half of the shortfall comes from an unresolved V gene, and the cause of the rest is unknown. The sample data list roughly 190,000 clones, and around 76% of these were observed just once. The ten largest clones take up around 8.1% of the sample. The source material was peripheral blood. Receptors originate from a woman aged 45 to 65 with active or convalescent COVID-19.

The genes are TRBV7-2 and TRBJ2-3; 9 bases are a match to TRBD2. The germline CDR1 and CDR2 sequences are SGHTA and FQGNSA. This CDR3 is built from 15 residues. Trimming at V came to 5 bases and at J to 5 bases, leaving 8 bases not matched to a gene. CDR3 in DNA: TGTGCCAGCAGCCTAAACGCGGGGGGGAGAGATACGCAGTATTTT. Translated, it gives CASSLNAGGRDTQYF.

The V and J genes are TRBV29-1 and TRBJ2-1; 8 nucleotides line up with TRBD2. CDR1 is SQVTM and CDR2 is ANQGSEA in the germline V gene. The V gene end was trimmed by 3 bases and the J gene end by 2 bases; junction bases not matched to a gene: 6. The CDR3 sequence is 15 residues long. The CDR3 loop reads CSVDGVSGAYNEQFF. In DNA form, the CDR3 reads TGCAGCGTTGATGGGGTTAGCGGGGCCTACAATGAGCAGTTCTTC.

The rearrangement uses TRBV5-6 and TRBJ2-7, with a weak D call TRBD1 (6 bases). V shed 4 bases and J shed 2 bases, with 16 bases lying between them. Germline V gene lookup returns CDR1 SGHDT and CDR2 YYEEEE. This CDR3 spans 15 amino acids. Written as DNA, the CDR3 is TGTGCCAGCAGCCCCGCGCGGACAGAAACCTACGAGCAGTACTTC. Its protein is CASSPARTETYEQYF.

The chain links TRBV4-3 to TRBJ1-2; D not certain. The germline CDR1 and CDR2 sequences are LGHNA and YSLEER. V shed 1 base and J shed 0 bases, with 9 bases lying between them. CDR3 size: 15 residues. The CDR3: CASSQAHLPNYGYTF. In DNA, the CDR3 is TGCGCCAGCAGCCAAGCGCACCTACCTAACTATGGCTACACCTTC.

The chain links TRBV6-5 to TRBJ1-6; TRBD1 aligns across 7 bases. CDR1 and CDR2 (germline): MNHEY, SVGAGI. The trim removed 0 bases at V and 9 bases at J, leaving 8 bases unmatched. CDR3 length: 16 residues. The CDR3 spells CASSYSTGRSGSPLHF. In nucleotides, the CDR3 is TGTGCCAGCAGTTACTCGACAGGGCGATCCGGTTCACCCCTCCACTTT.

A note on this clone: The sample carries other DNA sequences with the same CDR3. This chain connects TRBV6-5 to TRBJ1-1; D is perhaps TRBD1 (5 bases). With 0 bases removed from V and 4 bases from J, the gap between germline ends came to 9 bases. The CDR3 length is 14 residues. Germline V gene sequence: CDR1 MNHEY, CDR2 SVGAGI. CDR3 sequence: CASSYSGGTTEAFF. The CDR3 DNA reads TGTGCCAGCAGTTACTCGGGAGGGACCACTGAAGCTTTCTTT.

The V and J genes are TRBV7-9 and TRBJ2-7; 8 bases fit TRBD1. This CDR3 is built from 12 residues. CDR1 is SEHNR and CDR2 is FQNEAQ in the germline V gene (reference sequence). Trimming at V came to 8 bases and at J to 2 bases, leaving 2 bases not matched to a gene. This chain's CDR3 is CASGQGTYEQYF. The CDR3 DNA sequence: TGTGCCAGCGGACAGGGCACCTACGAGCAGTACTTC.

This sequence joins TRBV11-2 and TRBJ2-2; 8 nucleotides agree with TRBD2. The CDR3 contains 16 residues. Germline V gene data show CDR1 as SGHAT and CDR2 as FQNNGV. V was clipped by 1 base and J by 4 bases; unmatched bases: 5. The CDR3 sequence is CASSLVSAGGTGELFF. The CDR3 DNA reads as TGTGCCAGCAGCTTAGTATCCGCGGGAGGCACCGGGGAGCTGTTTTTT.

The genes are TRBV7-2 and TRBJ1-6, with D possibly TRBD1 on 5 matching bases. CDR1 and CDR2 (germline): SGHTA, FQGNSA. Between the trimmed V and J ends, which lost 6 bases and 6 bases, there was a span of 12 bases. The length of the CDR3 is 14 residues. The CDR3 region is CASSDRSFNSPLHF. Written as DNA, the CDR3 is TGTGCCAGCAGTGACAGAAGCTTTAATTCACCCCTCCACTTT.

The V gene is TRBV19, the J gene TRBJ1-5; D is perhaps TRBD1 (5 bases). Germline V gene lookup returns CDR1 LNHDA and CDR2 SQIVND (reference sequence). Trimming removed 4 bases from V and 2 bases from J, with 15 bases in between. The CDR3 length is 16 residues. The CDR3 sequence is CASSKVGQGGNQPQHF. The CDR3 nucleotides are TGTGCCAGTAGTAAAGTAGGGCAGGGCGGCAATCAGCCCCAGCATTTT.

In this sample, this clone turned up a few times. The V and J genes are TRBV6-4 and TRBJ1-2; possibly TRBD1 for D (5 bases). V was shortened by 0 bases and J by 3 bases, with 14 bases between the two germline ends. Germline lookup yields CDR1 MRHNA and CDR2 SNTAGT. The CDR3 runs 16 residues. DNA for the CDR3: TGTGCCAGCAGTGACTCAACAGACGGGGGGTACTATGGCTACACCTTC. This codes for CASSDSTDGGYYGYTF.

This clone appeared a few times. The chain links TRBV6-5 to TRBJ2-2; D remains ambiguous. Trimming pared 2 bases from V and 6 bases from J, leaving 16 bases between. This CDR3 has 16 residues. Germline values: CDR1 MNHEY, CDR2 SVGAGI. The CDR3 DNA reads as TGTGCCAGCAGTTACCTCGCAGGTCTGGTATCCGGGGAGCTGTTTTTT. Protein sequence: CASSYLAGLVSGELFF.

This chain connects TRBV5-8 to TRBJ2-1, with 10 positions matching TRBD1. The CDR3 consists of 16 residues. V was pared by 2 bases and J by 8 bases, with 10 bases of the junction left unmatched. Per the germline V gene, CDR1 is SGHTS and CDR2 is YDEGEE. CDR3 nucleotides: TGTGCCAGCAGCTTTTGGACAGGGGGTTCCGGGGATGAGCAGTTCTTC. Translated: CASSFWTGGSGDEQFF.

The CDR3: CASSKGQGGYNEQFF. As DNA, the CDR3 is TGTGCCAGCAGCAAAGGACAGGGGGGCTACAATGAGCAGTTCTTC. The chain carries TRBV6-5 and TRBJ2-1, with 10 bases fitting TRBD1. The CDR3 totals 15 residues. The V and J ends lost 6 bases and 3 bases, in that order; junction bases with no gene match: 5. In germline, CDR1 is MNHEY, CDR2 SVGAGI.

The CDR3 DNA is TGTGCCAGCAGCTTAAGTTCCTTCCCCCCGGGACAGGGGGAAGAGACCCAGTACTTC. Its protein is CASSLSSFPPGQGEETQYF. The chain recombines TRBV7-2 with TRBJ2-5; TRBD1 agrees at 11 bases. CDR1 and CDR2 (germline): SGHTA, FQGNSA. V was clipped by 2 bases and J by 3 bases; unmatched bases: 14. This CDR3 spans 19 amino acids. The full variable domain, its missing parts supplied by reference TRBV7-2 and TRBJ2-5, is GAGVSQSPSNKVTEKGKDVELRCDPISGHTALYWYRQSLGQGLEFLIYFQGNSAPDKSGLPSDRFSAERTGGSVSTLTIQRTQQEDSAVYLCASSLSSFPPGQGEETQYFGPGTRLLVL.

V is TRBV18 and J is TRBJ2-5, with TRBD2 as a possible D gene (6 bases). The CDR3 extends over 14 amino acids. The germline V gene has CDR1 KGHSH and CDR2 LQKENI. Trimming removed 3 bases at V and 4 bases at J, with 12 bases between. CDR3 DNA: TGTGCCAGCTCACCCAATGGCGGGGTAGAGACCCAGTACTTC. Amino acids: CASSPNGGVETQYF.

V gene TRBV28 combines with J gene TRBJ2-7; tentatively, D is TRBD1 (6 bases). The CDR3 totals 14 residues. Germline CDR1 MDHEN, CDR2 SYDVKM. V lost 7 bases to trimming and J lost 3 bases, with 16 bases between them. The CDR3 sequence is CASKTGISNYEQYF. In DNA, the CDR3 is TGTGCCAGCAAAACAGGGATCTCAAACTACGAGCAGTACTTC.

This clone has a count of ten or more. The chain recombines TRBV3-1 (or the pseudogene TRBV3-2) with TRBJ1-4; TRBD1 agrees at 9 bases. The J segment lost 5 bases and the V segment lost 4 bases, leaving 14 bases of the junction unmatched. The germline CDR1 and CDR2 sequences are LGHDT and YNNKEL (reference sequence). CDR3 length: 18 amino acids. The CDR3 nucleotides are TGTGCCAGCAGCCCACGGACAGGGGCCTCGCAGAGCAATGAAAAACTGTTTTTT. Translation: CASSPRTGASQSNEKLFF.

This CDR3 is CASSPQTAGGHEKLFF. In DNA, the CDR3 is TGTGCCAGCTCACCACAAACAGCGGGGGGACATGAAAAACTGTTTTTT. The rearrangement joins TRBV18 to TRBJ1-4; D might be TRBD1 (5 bases). V dropped 1 base and J dropped 6 bases, with 15 bases sitting between them. This CDR3 spans 16 amino acids. Germline CDR1 reads KGHSH; CDR2 reads LQKENI.

The CDR3 DNA reads as TGTGCCAGCAGTTACTCGCCCGGCTATGGCTACACCTTC. Protein product: CASSYSPGYGYTF. V is TRBV6-5 and J is TRBJ1-2; D gene unclear. Germline-derived CDR1 and CDR2 are MNHEY and SVGAGI. This CDR3 region has 13 residues. The V end was cut by 0 bases, the J end by 4 bases, with 6 bases between.

The chain carries TRBV19 and TRBJ2-3; 9 bases line up with TRBD2. This CDR3 is 17 amino acids long. Germline CDR1 is LNHDA and CDR2 is SQIVND (reference sequence). Unmatched junction bases numbered 9, after V lost 5 bases and J lost 0 bases. CDR3 bases: TGTGCCAGTAGTGATTGGACTAGCGTTCTAAGCACAGATACGCAGTATTTT. Translation: CASSDWTSVLSTDTQYF.

This clone was counted a single time. The rearrangement uses TRBV30 and TRBJ2-7; 7 bases are shared with TRBD2. The CDR3 contains 14 residues. Germline CDR1 and CDR2: GTSNPN and SVGIG (reference sequence). After removal of 4 bases from V and 1 base from J, the junction contained 7 bases not matched to a gene. CDR3 nucleotides: TGTGCCTGGATGAGTAGCGGGTTATCCTACGAGCAGTACTTC. Translation gives CAWMSSGLSYEQYF.

V usage is TRBV7-3 and J usage is TRBJ2-2, with D possibly TRBD1 on 5 matching bases. Germline V gene sequence: CDR1 SGHTA, CDR2 FQGTGA. The CDR3 extends over 16 amino acids. The ends were cut back, 8 bases at V and 4 bases at J, with 20 bases in the middle. CDR3 nucleotides: TGTGCCAGCGGAGCTAGGGGCAGGGATTTCACCGGGGAGCTGTTTTTT. Its translation is CASGARGRDFTGELFF. Together with reference TRBV7-3 and TRBJ2-2, the CDR3 gives the full variable domain: GAGVSQTPSNKVTEKGKYVELRCDPISGHTALYWYRQSLGQGPEFLIYFQGTGAADDSGLPNDRFFAVRPEGSVSTLKIQRTERGDSAVYLCASGARGRDFTGELFFGEGSRLTVL.

The rearrangement uses TRBV30 and TRBJ2-2, with 7 bases that match TRBD2. The CDR3 runs 16 residues. From germline, CDR1 is GTSNPN and CDR2 SVGIG (reference sequence). With V trimmed by 0 bases and J by 1 base, 5 bases remained unmatched. This chain's CDR3 is CAWSVRGVGNTGELFF. In DNA, the CDR3 is TGTGCCTGGAGTGTACGGGGGGTAGGGAACACCGGGGAGCTGTTTTTT.

DNA of the CDR3: TGTGCCAGCTCACCGGACACGGTGGGCTATGGCTACACCTTC. Translation gives CASSPDTVGYGYTF. The chain employs TRBV18 and TRBJ1-2; D is perhaps TRBD1 (5 bases). Trimming left V 3 bases short and J 4 bases short, with 12 bases between. Germline V gene data show CDR1 as KGHSH and CDR2 as LQKENI. The CDR3 totals 14 residues.

V is TRBV7-9 and J is TRBJ2-1, with no clear D. Germline V gene data show CDR1 as SEHNR and CDR2 as FQNEAQ (reference sequence). The length of the CDR3 is 16 residues. With 5 bases removed from V and 5 bases from J, the gap between germline ends came to 19 bases. The CDR3 nucleotides are TGTGCCAGCAGCCCTGTTGGTAGCCGAAAACACAATGAGCAGTTCTTC. It encodes CASSPVGSRKHNEQFF.

This clone was seen a single time. J is TRBJ1-2 and V is TRBV6-5; D is perhaps TRBD1 (5 bases). CDR1 and CDR2 from the germline V gene are MNHEY and SVGAGI. This CDR3 has 13 residues. Trimming left V 0 bases short and J 8 bases short, with 10 bases between. The CDR3 nucleotides read TGTGCCAGCAGTTACTCGGGCAGGGAAGGCTACACCTTC. As protein: CASSYSGREGYTF.

The chain joins TRBV7-2 to TRBJ2-1; 7 bases agree with TRBD1. J lost 5 bases, V lost 2 bases, and 6 bases had no gene match. Germline V CDR1 and CDR2: SGHTA, FQGNSA. The CDR3 spans 15 residues. The CDR3 region has the DNA TGTGCCAGCAGCTTAAGCACAGGGGCAAACAATGAGCAGTTCTTC. It translates to CASSLSTGANNEQFF. The variable domain in full, with the rest retrieved from reference TRBV7-2 and TRBJ2-1, is GAGVSQSPSNKVTEKGKDVELRCDPISGHTALYWYRQSLGQGLEFLIYFQGNSAPDKSGLPSDRFSAERTGGSVSTLTIQRTQQEDSAVYLCASSLSTGANNEQFFGPGTRLTVL.

By proportion, this clone is medium-sized (0.01 to 0.1%). V and J are TRBV7-2 and TRBJ1-6; no definite D call. The CDR3 loop spans 14 amino acids. The germline gives CDR1 SGHTA, CDR2 FQGNSA. V lost 5 bases and J 6 bases, leaving 11 bases between the germline ends. The CDR3 protein is CASSPTVSNSPLHF. The CDR3 DNA is TGTGCCAGCAGCCCTACGGTCTCTAATTCACCCCTCCACTTT.

This sequence joins TRBV6-6 and TRBJ1-2, with D possibly TRBD1 on 5 matching bases. The CDR3 is 15 residues long. Per germline, CDR1 MNHNY and CDR2 SVGAGI (reference sequence). V was shortened by 0 bases and J by 3 bases, with 11 bases between the two germline ends. The CDR3: CASSYSTGWDYGYTF. As DNA, the CDR3 is TGTGCCAGCAGTTACTCAACAGGATGGGACTATGGCTACACCTTC.